This T cell receptor beta chain was observed in a study of blood T cell repertoires in COVID-19. Background on the study: Italy, Spain and the United States were the sources of the convalescent and acute COVID-19 samples. Sources were T cells, B-cell-depleted T cells, or PBMCs; the material itself was cDNA or gDNA.

Germline CDR1 reads MNHNY; CDR2 reads SVGAGI (reference sequence). This CDR3 region has 12 residues. Regarding this clone: One end of the junction does not line up with germline, which may come from a read error.

Authors' analysis steps: Amplification from reference gene primers served as the basis for estimated nucleated cell counts. The protocol was immunoSEQ multiplex PCR, while the TCRdb copy is restricted to in-frame clones and leaves out a portion. V, J and clone size derive from that table, while D and trimming were established from the DNA sequence. The sample has tens of thousands of clones; approximately 92% are singletons. The sample taken for sequencing was peripheral blood. V usage is TRBV6-6 and J usage is TRBJ2-3; 11 nucleotides align to TRBD1. This TCR was recovered from a human donor in a cohort sampled during active COVID-19. CDR3 amino acids: CASSYSRDRGLF. Written as DNA, the CDR3 is TGTGCCAGCAGTTACTCGAGGGACAGGGGGTTATTT.